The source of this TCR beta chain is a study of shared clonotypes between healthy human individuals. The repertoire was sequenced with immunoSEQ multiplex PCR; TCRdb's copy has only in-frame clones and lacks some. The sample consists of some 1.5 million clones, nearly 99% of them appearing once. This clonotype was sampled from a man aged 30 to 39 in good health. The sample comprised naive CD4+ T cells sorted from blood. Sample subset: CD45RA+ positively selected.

The CDR3 spells CASSRGHEKLFF. In nucleotides, the CDR3 is TGTGCCAGTAGCAGGGGTCATGAAAAACTGTTTTTT. The chain joins TRBV19 to TRBJ1-4; D may be TRBD1 (6 bases). The V gene lost 6 bases and the J gene lost 6 bases, with 8 bases spanning the gap. This CDR3 is built from 12 residues. Germline V gene lookup returns CDR1 LNHDA and CDR2 SQIVND (reference sequence).